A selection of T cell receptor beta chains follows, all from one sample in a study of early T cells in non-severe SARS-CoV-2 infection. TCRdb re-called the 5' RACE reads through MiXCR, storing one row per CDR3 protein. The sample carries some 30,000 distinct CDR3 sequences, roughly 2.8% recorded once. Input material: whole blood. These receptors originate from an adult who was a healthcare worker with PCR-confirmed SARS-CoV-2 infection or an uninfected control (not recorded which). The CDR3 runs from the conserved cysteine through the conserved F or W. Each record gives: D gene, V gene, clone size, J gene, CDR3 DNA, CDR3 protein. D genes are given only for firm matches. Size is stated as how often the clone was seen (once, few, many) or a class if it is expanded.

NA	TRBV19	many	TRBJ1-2	TGTGCCAGTAGTATGACGGCGGAAGTCGTCTATGGCTACACCTTC	CASSMTAEVVYGYTF
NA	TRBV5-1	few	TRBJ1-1	TGCGCCAGCAGCTTGGCCTTGGGCAGAAACATACTGAACACTGAAGCTTTCTTT	CASSLALGRNILNTEAFF
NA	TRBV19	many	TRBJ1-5	TGTGCCAGTAGTATTTGGGGGCCGGGCAATCAGCCCCAGCATTTT	CASSIWGPGNQPQHF
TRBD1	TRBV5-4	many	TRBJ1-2	TGTGCCAGCAGCCCGGGACAGGGAAGGGGAAAATCCTATGGCTACACCTTC	CASSPGQGRGKSYGYTF
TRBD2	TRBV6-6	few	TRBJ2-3	TGTGCCAGCAGTTACACGGGGGGGCGTGCAGATACGCAGTATTTT	CASSYTGGRADTQYF
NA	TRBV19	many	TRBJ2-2	TGTGCCACCGAAGACACCGGGGAGCTGTTTTTT	CATEDTGELFF
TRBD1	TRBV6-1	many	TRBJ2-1	TGTGCCAGCAGTCCTATGACAGGGAATAATGAGCAGTTCTTC	CASSPMTGNNEQFF
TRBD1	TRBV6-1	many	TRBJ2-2	TGTGCCAGCAGTGGACAGGGATACACCGGGGAGCTGTTTTTT	CASSGQGYTGELFF
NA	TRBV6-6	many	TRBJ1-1	TGTGCCAGCAGTTACGGCCGTACGAACACTGAAGCTTTCTTT	CASSYGRTNTEAFF
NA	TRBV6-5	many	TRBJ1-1	TGTGCCAGCAGTTACTATAGGTCCAACTCGAACACTGAAGCTTTCTTT	CASSYYRSNSNTEAFF
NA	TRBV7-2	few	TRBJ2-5	TGTGCCAGCAGCTGGGACGGGGGCCCACAAGAGACCCAGTACTTC	CASSWDGGPQETQYF
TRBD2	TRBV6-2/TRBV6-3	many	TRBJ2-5	TGTGCCAGCATAACCACCACTGGGACTAGTTCGCGGGAGACCCAGTACTTC	CASITTTGTSSRETQYF
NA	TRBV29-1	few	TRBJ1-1	TGCAGCGTTGCAGGGGTCGGGATTTCTGAAGCTTTCTTT	CSVAGVGISEAFF
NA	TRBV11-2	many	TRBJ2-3	TGTGCCAGCAGCCCTGGAGGTGGCGGGTGGACAGATACGCAGTATTTT	CASSPGGGGWTDTQYF
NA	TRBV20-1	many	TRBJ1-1	TGCAGTGCTCCTAGGGTCGATGAAGCTTTCTTT	CSAPRVDEAFF
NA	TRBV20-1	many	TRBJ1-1	TGCAGTGCTAGAGACAACAGACAACCTGCTGAAGCTTTCTTT	CSARDNRQPAEAFF
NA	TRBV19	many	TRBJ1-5	TGTGCCAGTAGTATGAGACAGTCAGATCAGCCCCAGCATTTT	CASSMRQSDQPQHF
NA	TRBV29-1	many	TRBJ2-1	TGCAGCGTTGAAGATCACAGCGGGTTTAGTGGTGAGCAGTTCTTC	CSVEDHSGFSGEQFF
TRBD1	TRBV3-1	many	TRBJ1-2	TGTGCCAGCAGTCTGACAGGGATTAATGGCTACACCTTC	CASSLTGINGYTF
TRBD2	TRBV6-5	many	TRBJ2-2	TGTGCCAGCAGCTTTACTAGCGCCACCGACACCGGGGAGCTGTTTTTT	CASSFTSATDTGELFF
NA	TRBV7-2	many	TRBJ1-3	TGTGCCAGCAGCTTAGTGGGCAGGGGTTTATCAACCACCATATATTTT	CASSLVGRGLSTTIYF
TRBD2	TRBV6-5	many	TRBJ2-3	TGTGCCAGCAGTCAAAACTCGGGACTAGCGGGGGCAGATACGCAGTATTTT	CASSQNSGLAGADTQYF
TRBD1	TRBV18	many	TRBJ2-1	TGTGCCAGCTCACCCTACGTTCTTTTGGGACAGGAAAACAATGAGCAGTTCTTC	CASSPYVLLGQENNEQFF
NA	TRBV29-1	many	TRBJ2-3	TGCAGCTTCGATCCGGGGGCCGGACCTAGGGATACGCAGTATTTT	CSFDPGAGPRDTQYF
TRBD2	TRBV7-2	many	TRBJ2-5	TGTGCCAGCAGCTCAATGGGTCCAGCGGGGGTCCAAGAGACCCAGTACTTC	CASSSMGPAGVQETQYF
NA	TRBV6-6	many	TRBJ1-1	TGTGCCAGCAGTTACTCCAGGGAATGGGGCTCTGAAGCTTTCTTT	CASSYSREWGSEAFF
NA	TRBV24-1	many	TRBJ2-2	TGTGCCACCAGTGATTTCCGGAACACCGGGGAGCTGTTTTTT	CATSDFRNTGELFF
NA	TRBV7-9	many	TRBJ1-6	TGTGCCAGCAGCTTAGTCCTGGCCTACTCACCCCTCCACTTT	CASSLVLAYSPLHF
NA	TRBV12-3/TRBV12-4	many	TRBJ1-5	TGTGCCAGCAGTCTACCAGGGTTGAATCAGCCCCAGCATTTT	CASSLPGLNQPQHF
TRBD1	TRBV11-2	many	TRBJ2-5	TGTGCCAGCAGCTTAGGACAGGGGGCTAGGGAGACCCAGTACTTC	CASSLGQGARETQYF
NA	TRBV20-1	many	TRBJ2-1	TGCAGTGCTAGAGAATCTTCGGAGACCTACAATGAGCAGTTCTTC	CSARESSETYNEQFF
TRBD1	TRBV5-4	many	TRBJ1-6	TGTGCCAGCAGCGCGAACAGGGGCGGGAATTCACCCCTCCACTTT	CASSANRGGNSPLHF
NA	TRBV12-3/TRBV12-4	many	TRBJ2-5	TGTGCCAGCCCGATTTTTGGGGCGGACTATCAAGAGACCCAGTACTTC	CASPIFGADYQETQYF
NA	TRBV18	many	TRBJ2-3	TGTGCCAGCTCACCACGTACGGGTACGCAGTATTTT	CASSPRTGTQYF
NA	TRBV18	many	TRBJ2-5	TGTGCCAGCTCACCAACCAGTTACGGGACCCAGTACTTC	CASSPTSYGTQYF
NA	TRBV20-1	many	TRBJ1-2	TGCAGTGCTGGTGGGGGGGACTATGGCTACACCTTC	CSAGGGDYGYTF
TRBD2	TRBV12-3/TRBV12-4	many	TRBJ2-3	TGTGCCAGCAGTGACCTAGCGGGGGGGCCCCCTAGCACAGATACGCAGTATTTT	CASSDLAGGPPSTDTQYF
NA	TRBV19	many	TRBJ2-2	TGTGCCAGTAGTATAGATGCGTCGTGGGGGAACGGGGAGCTGTTTTTT	CASSIDASWGNGELFF
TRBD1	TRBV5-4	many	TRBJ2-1	TGTGCCAGCAGCTTGGCGGGACAGCCCTACAATGAGCAGTTCTTC	CASSLAGQPYNEQFF
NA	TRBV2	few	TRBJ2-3	TGTGCCAGCAGTGAAACGGGGGTGGACACAGATACGCAGTATTTT	CASSETGVDTDTQYF
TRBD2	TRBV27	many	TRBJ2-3	TGTGCCAGCAGTTTATATTGGTCTAGCGGGGGAGCAACTAGCACAGATACGCAGTATTTT	CASSLYWSSGGATSTDTQYF
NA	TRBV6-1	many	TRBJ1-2	TGTGCCAGCAGTGGGGGGGGACTGGGCGGCTACACCTTC	CASSGGGLGGYTF
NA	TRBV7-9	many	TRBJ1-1	TGTGCCAGCAGCATCCCAGGGTACACTGAAGCTTTCTTT	CASSIPGYTEAFF
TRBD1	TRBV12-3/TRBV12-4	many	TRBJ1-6	TGTGCCAGCAGTCCCGGACAGGTTACGTATAATTCACCCCTCCACTTT	CASSPGQVTYNSPLHF
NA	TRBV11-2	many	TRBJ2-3	TGTGCCAGCAGCTTAGTGGCGCGGGGTACCACAGATACGCAGTATTTT	CASSLVARGTTDTQYF
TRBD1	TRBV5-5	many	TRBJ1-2	TGTGCCAGCAGCTTGGGTGACAGGGACTACCATGGCTACACCTTC	CASSLGDRDYHGYTF
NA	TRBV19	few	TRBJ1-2	TGTGCCAGTAGTCCAAAACGACAGCTAACTAACTATGGCTACACCTTC	CASSPKRQLTNYGYTF
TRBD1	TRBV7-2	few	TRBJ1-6	TGTGCCAGCAGCGGACAGGTCTCAATTGGGGCCCTCCACTTT	CASSGQVSIGALHF
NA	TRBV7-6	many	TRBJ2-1	TGTGCCAGCAGCAAGCACCAAAGCTCCTACAATGAGCAGTTCTTC	CASSKHQSSYNEQFF
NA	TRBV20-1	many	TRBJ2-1	TGCAGTGCCAACCTAAAACACGATGAGCAGTTCTTC	CSANLKHDEQFF
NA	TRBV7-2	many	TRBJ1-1	TGTGCCAGCAGCTTACAGTATCCAGGCGGTTCGGGGGTTGAAGCTTTCTTT	CASSLQYPGGSGVEAFF
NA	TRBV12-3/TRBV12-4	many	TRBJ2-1	TGTGCCAGCAGTTTAGCGGGGATAACCTACAATGAGCAGTTCTTC	CASSLAGITYNEQFF
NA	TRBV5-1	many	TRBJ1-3	TGCGCCAGCAGCTATGACAGCGATCAATCTGGAAACACCATATATTTT	CASSYDSDQSGNTIYF
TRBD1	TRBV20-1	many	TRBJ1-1	TGCAGTGCAAAGACAGGGGGGAACACTGAAGCTTTCTTT	CSAKTGGNTEAFF
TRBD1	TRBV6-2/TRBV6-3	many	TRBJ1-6	TGTGCCAGCAGTTGGGGACAGGGGAGCTCCTATAATTCACCCCTCCACTTT	CASSWGQGSSYNSPLHF